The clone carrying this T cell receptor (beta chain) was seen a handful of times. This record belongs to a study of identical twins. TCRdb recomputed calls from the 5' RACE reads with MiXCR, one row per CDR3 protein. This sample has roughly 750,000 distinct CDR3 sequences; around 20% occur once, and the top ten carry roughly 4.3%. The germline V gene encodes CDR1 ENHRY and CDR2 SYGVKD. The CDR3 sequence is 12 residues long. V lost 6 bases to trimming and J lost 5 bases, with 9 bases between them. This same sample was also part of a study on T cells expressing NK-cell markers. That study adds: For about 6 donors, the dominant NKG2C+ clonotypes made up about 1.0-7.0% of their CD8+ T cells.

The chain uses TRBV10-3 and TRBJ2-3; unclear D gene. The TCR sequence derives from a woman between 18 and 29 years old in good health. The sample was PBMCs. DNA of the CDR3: TGTGCCATCAGCGCCCCACGAGATACGCAGTATTTT. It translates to CAISAPRDTQYF.